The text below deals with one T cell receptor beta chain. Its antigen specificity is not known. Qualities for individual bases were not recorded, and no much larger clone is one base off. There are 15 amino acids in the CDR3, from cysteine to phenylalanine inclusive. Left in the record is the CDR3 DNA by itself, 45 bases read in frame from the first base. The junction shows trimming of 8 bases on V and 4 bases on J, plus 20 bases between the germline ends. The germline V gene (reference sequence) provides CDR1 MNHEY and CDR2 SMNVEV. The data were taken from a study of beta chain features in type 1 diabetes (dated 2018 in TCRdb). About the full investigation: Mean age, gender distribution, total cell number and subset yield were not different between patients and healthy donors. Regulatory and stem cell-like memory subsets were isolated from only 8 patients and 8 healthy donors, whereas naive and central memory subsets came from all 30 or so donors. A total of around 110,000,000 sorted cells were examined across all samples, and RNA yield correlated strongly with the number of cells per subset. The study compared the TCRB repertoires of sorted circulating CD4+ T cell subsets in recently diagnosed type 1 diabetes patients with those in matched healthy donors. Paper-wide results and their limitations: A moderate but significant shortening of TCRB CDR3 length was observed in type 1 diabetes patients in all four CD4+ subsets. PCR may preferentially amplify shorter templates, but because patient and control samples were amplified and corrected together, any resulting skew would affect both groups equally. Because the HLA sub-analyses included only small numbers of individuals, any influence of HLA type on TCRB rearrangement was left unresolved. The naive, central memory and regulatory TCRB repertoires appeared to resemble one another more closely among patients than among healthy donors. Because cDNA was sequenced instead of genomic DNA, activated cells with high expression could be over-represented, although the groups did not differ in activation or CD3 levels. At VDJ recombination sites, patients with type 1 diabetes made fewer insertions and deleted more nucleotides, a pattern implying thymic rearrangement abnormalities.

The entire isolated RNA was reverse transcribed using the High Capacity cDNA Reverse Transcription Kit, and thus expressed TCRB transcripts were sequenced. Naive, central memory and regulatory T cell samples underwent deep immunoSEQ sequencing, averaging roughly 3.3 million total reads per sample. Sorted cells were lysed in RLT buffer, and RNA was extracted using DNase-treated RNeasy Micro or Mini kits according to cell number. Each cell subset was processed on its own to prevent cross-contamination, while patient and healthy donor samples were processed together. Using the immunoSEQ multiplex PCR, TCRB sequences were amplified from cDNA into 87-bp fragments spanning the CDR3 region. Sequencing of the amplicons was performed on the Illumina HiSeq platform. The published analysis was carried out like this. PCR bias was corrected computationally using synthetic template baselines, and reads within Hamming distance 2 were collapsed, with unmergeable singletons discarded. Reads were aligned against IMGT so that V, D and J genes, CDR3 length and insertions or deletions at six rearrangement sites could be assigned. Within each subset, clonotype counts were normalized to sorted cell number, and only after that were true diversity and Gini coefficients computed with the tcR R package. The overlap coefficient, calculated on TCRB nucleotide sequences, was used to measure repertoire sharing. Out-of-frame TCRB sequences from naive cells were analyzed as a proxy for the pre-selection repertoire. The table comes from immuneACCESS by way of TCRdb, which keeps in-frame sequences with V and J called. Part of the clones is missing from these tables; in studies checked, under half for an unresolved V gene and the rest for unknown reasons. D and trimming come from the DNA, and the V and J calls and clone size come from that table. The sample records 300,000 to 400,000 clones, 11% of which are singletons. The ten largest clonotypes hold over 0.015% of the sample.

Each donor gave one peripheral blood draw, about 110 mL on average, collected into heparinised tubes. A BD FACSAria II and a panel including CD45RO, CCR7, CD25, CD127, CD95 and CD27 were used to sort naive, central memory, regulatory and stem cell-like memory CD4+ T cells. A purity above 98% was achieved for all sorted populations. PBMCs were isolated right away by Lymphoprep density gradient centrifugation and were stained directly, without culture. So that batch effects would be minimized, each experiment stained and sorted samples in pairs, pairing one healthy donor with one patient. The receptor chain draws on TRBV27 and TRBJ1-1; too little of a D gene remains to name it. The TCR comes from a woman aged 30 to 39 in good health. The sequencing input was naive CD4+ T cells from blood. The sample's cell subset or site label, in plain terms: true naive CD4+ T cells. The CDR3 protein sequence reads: CASSPDGLGLTEAFF. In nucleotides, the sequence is TGTGCCAGCTCCCCGGATGGGCTTGGGCTCACTGAAGCTTTCTTT.